This T cell receptor beta chain was recorded in a study of T cell responses to AZD1222 COVID-19 vaccine. V was pared by 3 bases and J by 5 bases, with 11 bases between. The germline CDR1 and CDR2 sequences are GTSNPN and SVGIG (reference sequence). CDR3 size: 13 residues. Produced via immunoSEQ multiplex PCR; TCRdb's table is partial and in-frame only. Of 140,000 or so clones detected, approximately 90% appear once; the ten largest clones hold about 2%. Comments on this clone: Its cognate antigen is unknown.

Study conclusions and caveats: The study sampled repertoires only after the peak T cell response. Females made up more of the donors, who were largely white British, and clonal diversity may have come out too low. Of spike-specific TCRs, nearly half reportedly target regions left unmutated in variants. The study found vaccine-associated CD4 TCRs spanning spike, dominant at 160-218 and 743-854.

This clonotype was obtained from an adult who received the AZD1222 COVID-19 vaccine. The rearrangement joins TRBV30 to TRBJ1-5, with D unresolved. This material consisted of peripheral blood, taken 28 days after the second AZD1222 dose. CDR3 sequence (DNA): TGTGCCTGGAGGGCCCAGGTCGATCAGCCCCAGCATTTT. This sequence encodes CAWRAQVDQPQHF.